This T cell receptor beta chain was profiled in a study of blood T cell repertoires in COVID-19. The sample holds a few counts of this clone. Some clones are missing from TCRdb's copy, which holds only in-frame ones; the method was immunoSEQ multiplex PCR. The profile covers some 110,000 clones, with about four fifths appearing a single time and about 3.6% taken by the ten largest. The CDR3 has 13 residues. The V and J ends lost 2 bases and 5 bases respectively, with 8 bases between them. Germline V gene data show CDR1 as SGHDT and CDR2 as YYEEEE. The receptor comes from a woman aged 80 or over with active or convalescent COVID-19. The sample consisted of peripheral blood. The chain is built from TRBV5-6 and TRBJ1-5; D ambiguous. The CDR3 DNA reads as TGTGCCAGCAGCTTTTCCGGGGATCAGCCCCAGCATTTT. Translating gives CASSFSGDQPQHF. The variable domain in full, with the rest retrieved from reference TRBV5-6 and TRBJ1-5, is DAGVTQSPTHLIKTRGQQVTLRCSPKSGHDTVSWYQQALGQGPQFIFQYYEEEERQRGNFPDRFSGHQFPNYSSELNVNALLLGDSALYLCASSFSGDQPQHFGDGTRLSIL.